The next 4 T cell receptor beta chains were all read from a single sample in a study of blood T cell repertoires in COVID-19 (dated by TCRdb to 2018 to 2021). The library was obtained by the immunoSEQ multiplex PCR assay. Entries here come from immuneACCESS through TCRdb and include only in-frame sequences with V and J called. Some clones fail to appear in such tables; in the studies checked, an unresolved V gene covers under half of the shortfall, and the cause of the remainder is unknown. The sample table lists approximately 290,000 clones, approximately 85% of them with a count of one. 0.7% to 0.9% of the sample is held by the ten biggest clonotypes. The material sequenced was peripheral blood. The receptors shown here come from a human donor with COVID-19, enrolled during active disease. The donor label of this sample is uncertain.

The J gene is TRBJ1-2, the V gene TRBV14; 7 bases fit TRBD1. From germline, CDR1 is SGHDN and CDR2 FVKESK. With 2 bases clipped from V and 6 bases from J, the junction kept 9 bases outside the gene matches. This CDR3 comprises 15 residues. The CDR3 DNA sequence: TGTGCCAGCAGCCAACGAGGAGGGGGCGGAGATGGCTACACCTTC. Translation gives CASSQRGGGGDGYTF.

The rearrangement uses TRBV9 and TRBJ2-1; D gene uncertain. This CDR3 is built from 15 residues. The V gene lost 3 bases and the J gene lost 4 bases, with 14 bases spanning the gap. Germline CDR1 is SGDLS and CDR2 is YYNGEE. The CDR3 sequence is CASSGGSPGYNEQFF. Written as DNA, the CDR3 is TGTGCCAGCAGCGGAGGCTCGCCCGGGTACAATGAGCAGTTCTTC. Filled out from reference TRBV9 and TRBJ2-1, the complete variable domain reads DSGVTQTPKHLITATGQRVTLRCSPRSGDLSVYWYQQSLDQGLQFLIQYYNGEERAKGNILERFSAQQFPDLHSELNLSSLELGDSALYFCASSGGSPGYNEQFFGPGTRLTVL.

The chain uses TRBV6-2 or TRBV6-3 and TRBJ2-5; TRBD2 matches 9 bases. Germline loops: CDR1 MNHEY, CDR2 SVGEGT. The trim removed 5 bases at V and 5 bases at J, leaving 12 bases unmatched. This CDR3 comprises 16 residues. The chain's CDR3 is CASSPGLARIAETQYF. The CDR3 nucleotides read TGTGCCAGCAGTCCGGGACTAGCACGTATTGCGGAGACCCAGTACTTC.

This clone was counted a single time. V usage is TRBV10-2 and J usage is TRBJ1-6, with D perhaps matching TRBD1 (5 bases). This CDR3 has 17 amino acids. V was trimmed by 4 bases and J by 7 bases, leaving 20 bases between them. CDR1 is WSHSY, CDR2 SAAADI, per germline. CDR3 DNA: TGCGCCAGCAGTGCGCAATGGGCGGCGGGGGTGAATTCACCCCTCCACTTT. Amino acid sequence: CASSAQWAAGVNSPLHF.